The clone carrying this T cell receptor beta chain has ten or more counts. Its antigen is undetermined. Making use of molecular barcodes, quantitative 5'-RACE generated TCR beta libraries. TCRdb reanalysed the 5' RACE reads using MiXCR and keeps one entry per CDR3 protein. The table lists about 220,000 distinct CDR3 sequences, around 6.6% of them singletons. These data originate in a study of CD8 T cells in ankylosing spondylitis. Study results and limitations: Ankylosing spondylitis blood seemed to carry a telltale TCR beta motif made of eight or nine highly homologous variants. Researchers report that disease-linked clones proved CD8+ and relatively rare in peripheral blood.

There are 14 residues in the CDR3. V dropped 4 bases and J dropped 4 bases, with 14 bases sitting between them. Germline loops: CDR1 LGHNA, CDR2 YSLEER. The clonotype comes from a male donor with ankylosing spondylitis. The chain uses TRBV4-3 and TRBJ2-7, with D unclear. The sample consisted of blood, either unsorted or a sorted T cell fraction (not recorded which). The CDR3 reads CASSPNVADYEQYF. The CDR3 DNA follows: TGCGCCAGCAGCCCTAACGTGGCAGATTACGAGCAGTACTTC.